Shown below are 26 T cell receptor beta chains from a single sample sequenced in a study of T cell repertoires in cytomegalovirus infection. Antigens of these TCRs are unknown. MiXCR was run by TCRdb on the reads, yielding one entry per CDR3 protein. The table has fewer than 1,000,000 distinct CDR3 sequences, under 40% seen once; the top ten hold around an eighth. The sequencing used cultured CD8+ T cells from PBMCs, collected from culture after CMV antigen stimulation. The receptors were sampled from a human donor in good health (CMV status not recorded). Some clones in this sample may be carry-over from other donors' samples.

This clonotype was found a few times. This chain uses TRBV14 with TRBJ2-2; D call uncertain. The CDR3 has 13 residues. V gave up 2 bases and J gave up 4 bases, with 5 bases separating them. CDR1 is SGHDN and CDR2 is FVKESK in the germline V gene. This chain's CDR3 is CASSQYRTGELFF. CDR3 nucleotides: TGTGCCAGCAGCCAATATCGCACCGGGGAGCTGTTTTTT.

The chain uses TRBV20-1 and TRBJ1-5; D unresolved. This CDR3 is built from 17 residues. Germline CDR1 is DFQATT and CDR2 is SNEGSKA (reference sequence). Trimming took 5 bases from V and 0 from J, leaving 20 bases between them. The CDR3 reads CSAGAGDYIYSNQPQHF. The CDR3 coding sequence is TGCAGTGCTGGCGCAGGTGACTATATTTATAGCAATCAGCCCCAGCATTTT.

In DNA form, the CDR3 reads TGTGCCAGCAGCTTAGGCCGGAGGGACATCTATGGCTACACCTTC. Translated: CASSLGRRDIYGYTF. The chain couples TRBV13 to TRBJ1-2; D possibly corresponds to TRBD1 (6 bases). From germline, CDR1 is PRHDT and CDR2 FYEKMQ (reference sequence). The CDR3 has 15 amino acids. V lost 0 bases and J lost 4, with 12 bases in between.

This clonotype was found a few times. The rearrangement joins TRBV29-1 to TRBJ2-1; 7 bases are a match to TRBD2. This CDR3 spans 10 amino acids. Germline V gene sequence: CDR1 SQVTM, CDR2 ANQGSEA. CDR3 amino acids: CSGRDNEQFF. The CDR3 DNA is TGCAGTGGGAGGGACAATGAGCAGTTCTTC.

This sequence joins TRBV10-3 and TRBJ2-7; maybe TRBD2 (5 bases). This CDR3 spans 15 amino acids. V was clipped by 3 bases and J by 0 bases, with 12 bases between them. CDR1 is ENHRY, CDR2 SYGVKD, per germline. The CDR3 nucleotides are TGTGCCATCAGTGACACGGACTTTCGCTCCTACGAGCAGTACTTC. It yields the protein CAISDTDFRSYEQYF.

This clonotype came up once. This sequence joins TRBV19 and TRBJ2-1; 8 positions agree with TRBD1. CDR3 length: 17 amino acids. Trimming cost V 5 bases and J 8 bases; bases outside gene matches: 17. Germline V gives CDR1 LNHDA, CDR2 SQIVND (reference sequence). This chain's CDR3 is CASSLPGQENWGDEQFF. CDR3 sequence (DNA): TGTGCCAGTAGTTTACCGGGACAGGAAAATTGGGGCGATGAGCAGTTCTTC.

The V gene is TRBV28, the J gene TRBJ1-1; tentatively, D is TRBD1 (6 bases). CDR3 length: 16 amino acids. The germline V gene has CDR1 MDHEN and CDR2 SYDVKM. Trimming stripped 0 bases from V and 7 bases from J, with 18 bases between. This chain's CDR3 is CASSLWGWGASGEAFF. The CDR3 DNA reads TGTGCCAGCAGTTTATGGGGGTGGGGGGCATCAGGTGAAGCTTTCTTT.

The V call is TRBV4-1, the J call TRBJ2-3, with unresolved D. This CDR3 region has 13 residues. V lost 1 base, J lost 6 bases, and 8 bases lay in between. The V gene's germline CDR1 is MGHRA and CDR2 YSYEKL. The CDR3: CASSQGALDTQYF. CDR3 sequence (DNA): TGCGCCAGCAGCCAAGGGGCCCTTGATACGCAGTATTTT.

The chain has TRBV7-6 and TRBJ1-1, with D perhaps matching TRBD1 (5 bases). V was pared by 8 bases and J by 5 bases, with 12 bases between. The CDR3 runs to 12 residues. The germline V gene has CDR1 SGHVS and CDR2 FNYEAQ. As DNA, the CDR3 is TGTGCCAGCGGGTCGGGGGGGACTGAAGCTTTCTTT. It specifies CASGSGGTEAFF.

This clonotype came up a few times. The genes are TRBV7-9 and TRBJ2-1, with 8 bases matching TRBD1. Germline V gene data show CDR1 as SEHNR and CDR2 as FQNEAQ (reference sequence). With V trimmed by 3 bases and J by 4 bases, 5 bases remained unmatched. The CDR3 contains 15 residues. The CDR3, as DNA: TGTGCCAGCAGCTTTCCCGGGACAGGATACAATGAGCAGTTCTTC. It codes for CASSFPGTGYNEQFF.

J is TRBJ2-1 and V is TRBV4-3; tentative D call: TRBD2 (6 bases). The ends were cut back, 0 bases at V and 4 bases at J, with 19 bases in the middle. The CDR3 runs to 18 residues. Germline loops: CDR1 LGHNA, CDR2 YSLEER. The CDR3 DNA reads TGCGCCAGCAGCCAAGAACATCCGGGGGACCCACCTTACAATGAGCAGTTCTTC. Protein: CASSQEHPGDPPYNEQFF.

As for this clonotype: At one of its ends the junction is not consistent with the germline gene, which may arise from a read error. The CDR3 here is CSARDLLGVNPSYEQYF. The CDR3 DNA is TGCAGTGCTAGAGATCTTTTGGGCGTCAACCCCTCCTACGAGCAGTATTTC. The chain uses TRBV20-1 and TRBJ2-7; D is uncertain. CDR1 DFQATT and CDR2 SNEGSKA come from the germline V gene (reference sequence). The CDR3 is made up of 17 amino acids.

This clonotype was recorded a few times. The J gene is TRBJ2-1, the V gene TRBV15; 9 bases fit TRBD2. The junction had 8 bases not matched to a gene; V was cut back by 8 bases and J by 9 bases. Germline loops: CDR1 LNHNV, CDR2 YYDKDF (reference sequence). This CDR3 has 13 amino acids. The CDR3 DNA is TGTGCCACCGGGACTGAGCGGGGGGCTGAGCAGTTCTTC. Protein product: CATGTERGAEQFF.

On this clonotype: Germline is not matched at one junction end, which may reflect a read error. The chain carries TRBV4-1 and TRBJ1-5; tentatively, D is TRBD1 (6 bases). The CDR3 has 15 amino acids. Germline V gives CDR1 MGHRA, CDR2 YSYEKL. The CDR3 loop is CASSQQAGANQPQHF. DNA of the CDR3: TGTGCCAGCAGCCAACAGGCAGGGGCAAATCAGCCCCAGCATTTT.

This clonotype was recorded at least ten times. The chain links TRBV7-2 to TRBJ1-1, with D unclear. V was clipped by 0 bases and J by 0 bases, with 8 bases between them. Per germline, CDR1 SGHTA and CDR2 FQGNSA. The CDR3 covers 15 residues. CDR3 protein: CASSLAGPVNTEAFF. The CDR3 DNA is TGTGCCAGCAGCTTAGCTGGACCAGTGAACACTGAAGCTTTCTTT.

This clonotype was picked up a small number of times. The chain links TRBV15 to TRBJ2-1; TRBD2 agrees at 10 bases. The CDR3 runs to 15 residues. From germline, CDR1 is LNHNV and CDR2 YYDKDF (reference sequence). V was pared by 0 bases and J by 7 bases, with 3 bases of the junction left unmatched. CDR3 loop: CATSRDLAGVNEQFF. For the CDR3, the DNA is TGTGCCACCAGCAGAGACCTAGCGGGGGTAAATGAGCAGTTCTTC.

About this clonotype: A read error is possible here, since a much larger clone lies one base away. CDR3 bases: TGTGCCAGCAGCTTTTGGACTAGCGGGGACTCTCCCTACAATGAGCAGTGCTTC. Translating it yields CASSFWTSGDSPYNEQCF. J is TRBJ2-1 and V is TRBV7-9, with TRBD2 matching over 12 bases. Germline V gene sequence: CDR1 SEHNR, CDR2 FQNEAQ (reference sequence). The CDR3 is 18 residues long.

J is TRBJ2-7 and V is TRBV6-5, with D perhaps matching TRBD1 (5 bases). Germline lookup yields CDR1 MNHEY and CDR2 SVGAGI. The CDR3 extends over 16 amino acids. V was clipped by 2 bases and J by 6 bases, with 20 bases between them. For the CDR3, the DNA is TGTGCCAGCAGTTACAGTCCGCAGGGTCGAGAAGGCGAGCAGTACTTC. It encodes CASSYSPQGREGEQYF.

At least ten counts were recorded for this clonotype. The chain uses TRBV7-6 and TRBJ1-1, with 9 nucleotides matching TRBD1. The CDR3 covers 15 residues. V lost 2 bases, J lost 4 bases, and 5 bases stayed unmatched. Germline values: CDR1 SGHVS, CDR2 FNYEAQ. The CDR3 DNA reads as TGTGCCAGCAGCTTACGGGGACAGGGTTCCACTGAAGCTTTCTTT. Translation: CASSLRGQGSTEAFF. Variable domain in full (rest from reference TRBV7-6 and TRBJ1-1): GAGVSQSPRYKVTKRGQDVALRCDPISGHVSLYWYRQALGQGPEFLTYFNYEAQQDKSGLPNDRFSAERPEGSISTLTIQRTEQRDSAMYRCASSLRGQGSTEAFFGQGTRLTVV.

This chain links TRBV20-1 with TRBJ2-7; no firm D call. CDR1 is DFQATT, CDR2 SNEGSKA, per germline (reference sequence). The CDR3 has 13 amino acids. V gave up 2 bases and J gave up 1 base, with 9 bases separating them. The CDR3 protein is CSARSGNSYEQYV. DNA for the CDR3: TGCAGTGCTAGAAGTGGCAATTCCTACGAGCAGTACGTC.

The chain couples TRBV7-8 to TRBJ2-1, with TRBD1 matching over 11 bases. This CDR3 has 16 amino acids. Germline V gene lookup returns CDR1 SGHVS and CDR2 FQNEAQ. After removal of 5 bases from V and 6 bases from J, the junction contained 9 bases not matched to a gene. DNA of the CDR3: TGTGCCAGCAGCACACCGGGACAGGGGGTGACCAATGAGCAGTTCTTC. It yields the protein CASSTPGQGVTNEQFF.

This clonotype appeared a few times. In DNA form, the CDR3 reads TGTGCCACCGCCCGGGGGAACCAAGAGACCCAGTACTTC. Residues: CATARGNQETQYF. This sequence joins TRBV9 and TRBJ2-5; D is possibly TRBD2 (6 bases). Per the germline V gene, CDR1 is SGDLS and CDR2 is YYNGEE. V was cut by 9 bases and J by 0 bases, with 12 bases left in between. This CDR3 is 13 amino acids long.

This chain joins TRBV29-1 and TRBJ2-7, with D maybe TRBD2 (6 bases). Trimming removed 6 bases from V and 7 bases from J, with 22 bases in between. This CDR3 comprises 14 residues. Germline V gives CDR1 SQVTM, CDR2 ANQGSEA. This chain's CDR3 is CSVQPLTEGSEQYF. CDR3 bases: TGCAGCGTCCAGCCGCTTACGGAGGGCTCGGAGCAGTACTTC.

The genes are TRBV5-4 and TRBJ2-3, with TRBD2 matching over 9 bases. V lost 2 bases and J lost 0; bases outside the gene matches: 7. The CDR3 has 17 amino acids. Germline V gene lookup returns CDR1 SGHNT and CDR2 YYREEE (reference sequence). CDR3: CASSFPSGDTSTDTQYF. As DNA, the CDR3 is TGTGCCAGCAGCTTCCCTAGCGGGGATACTAGCACAGATACGCAGTATTTT.

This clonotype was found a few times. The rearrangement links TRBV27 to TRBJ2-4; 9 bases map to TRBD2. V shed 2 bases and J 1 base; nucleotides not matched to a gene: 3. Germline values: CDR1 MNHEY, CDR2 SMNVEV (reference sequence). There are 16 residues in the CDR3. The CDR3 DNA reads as TGTGCCAGCAGTTTACGCACTAGCGGGGCCAAAAACATTCAGTACTTC. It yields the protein CASSLRTSGAKNIQYF.

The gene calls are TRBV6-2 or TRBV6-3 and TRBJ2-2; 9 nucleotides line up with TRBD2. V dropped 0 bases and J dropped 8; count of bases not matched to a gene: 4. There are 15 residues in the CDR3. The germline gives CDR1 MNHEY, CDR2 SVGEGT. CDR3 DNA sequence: TGTGCCAGCAGTTACTCGGCGGGGGGGCCTGGGGAGCTGTTTTTT. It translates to CASSYSAGGPGELFF.